The rows below give T cell receptor beta chains drawn from one sample of a study of T-cell memory formation after mild COVID-19. MiXCR, run by TCRdb on the 5' RACE reads, gives a single entry per CDR3 protein. The sample lists some 450,000 distinct CDR3 sequences, about 19% seen once, with around 8% in the top ten. Material: PBMCs or a T cell subset sorted from them (not recorded which). The receptor source for this set is an adult woman who had mild COVID-19 (a few samples of this study predate the infection). Cell type and time point are not known. CDR3s include the opening cysteine and the closing phenylalanine or tryptophan. D genes are given only for firm matches. Not all rows give a size; the values are once, few, many and, for expanded clones, a class.

d_gene	v_gene	abundance	j_gene	CDR3aa	CDR3nt
-	TRBV5-1	-	TRBJ2-1	CASSVMGGNEQFF	TGCGCCAGCAGCGTAATGGGGGGCAATGAGCAGTTCTTC
-	TRBV4-3	few	TRBJ1-1	CASSQEFGSLSREAFF	TGCGCCAGCAGCCAAGAATTCGGGTCGCTTTCCAGGGAAGCTTTCTTT
-	TRBV20-1	few	TRBJ1-2	CSARDGAVYGYTF	TGCAGTGCTAGGGATGGAGCCGTCTATGGCTACACCTTC
-	TRBV10-3	-	TRBJ2-1	CAISAAVYNEQFF	TGTGCCATCAGTGCGGCGGTATACAATGAGCAGTTCTTC
-	TRBV7-6	-	TRBJ2-7	CASSRAAPPEQYF	TGTGCCAGCAGCCGGGCGGCACCTCCAGAGCAGTACTTC
-	TRBV11-2	-	TRBJ2-7	CASSHEYYEQYF	TGTGCCAGCAGCCATGAGTACTACGAGCAGTACTTC
TRBD1	TRBV3-1	few	TRBJ1-5	CASSRGQGNQPQHF	TGTGCCAGCAGCCGAGGACAGGGCAATCAGCCCCAGCATTTT
-	TRBV15	many	TRBJ1-1	CATSRGGSATEAFF	TGTGCCACCAGCAGAGGTGGATCGGCCACTGAAGCTTTCTTT
-	TRBV29-1	few	TRBJ1-2	CSVAMGGNYGYTF	TGCAGCGTTGCCATGGGGGGCAACTATGGCTACACCTTC
-	TRBV7-6	-	TRBJ2-7	CASSLSEYHLAGQYF	TGTGCCAGCAGCTTAAGCGAGTACCATTTGGCTGGGCAGTACTTC
TRBD2	TRBV4-2	-	TRBJ2-6	CASSQVPGTSGSGANVLTF	TGTGCCAGCAGCCAAGTACCCGGGACTAGCGGGTCTGGGGCCAACGTCCTGACTTTC
TRBD2	TRBV7-3	few	TRBJ2-2	CASSLEAGRIATGELFF	TGTGCCAGCAGCTTAGAGGCCGGGAGGATTGCCACCGGGGAGCTGTTTTTT
-	TRBV29-1	few	TRBJ2-1	CSVERDGREQFF	TGCAGCGTGGAGAGGGATGGTAGGGAGCAGTTCTTC
-	TRBV5-1	-	TRBJ1-1	CASTRGGGTADTEAFF	TGCGCCAGCACCCGGGGCGGGGGAACCGCCGACACTGAAGCTTTCTTT
-	TRBV18	many	TRBJ1-2	CASSPEGYGYTF	TGTGCCAGCTCACCAGAGGGATATGGCTACACCTTC
TRBD2	TRBV6-2/TRBV6-3	-	TRBJ2-1	CASNRLAESYNEQFF	TGTGCCAGCAATCGCCTAGCGGAGTCCTACAATGAGCAGTTCTTC
-	TRBV24-1	-	TRBJ2-1	CATSDFGGAHNEQFF	TGTGCCACCAGTGATTTTGGAGGGGCCCACAACGAGCAGTTCTTC
TRBD1	TRBV2	-	TRBJ2-7	CASSEQGQNYEQYF	TGTGCCAGCAGTGAGCAGGGACAGAACTACGAGCAGTACTTC
-	TRBV7-2	-	TRBJ1-1	CASSLDPAVWAFF	TGTGCCAGCAGCTTAGACCCTGCTGTGTGGGCTTTCTTT
TRBD1	TRBV12-3/TRBV12-4	few	TRBJ2-3	CASSFGTGHGTDTQYF	TGTGCCAGCAGTTTCGGGACAGGGCACGGCACAGATACGCAGTATTTT
-	TRBV5-1	few	TRBJ1-2	CASSLIGEGGYTF	TGCGCCAGCAGCTTGATCGGAGAAGGTGGCTACACCTTC
-	TRBV7-2	few	TRBJ2-6	CASSSRLSSGANVLTF	TGTGCCAGCAGCTCAAGACTGAGCTCTGGGGCCAACGTCCTGACTTTC
-	TRBV7-3	-	TRBJ2-7	CASSLEHTSYEQYF	TGTGCCAGCAGCTTAGAGCATACCTCCTACGAGCAGTACTTC
-	TRBV4-2	once	TRBJ2-3	CASSQVTASTDTQYF	TGTGCCAGCAGCCAAGTAACAGCTAGCACAGATACGCAGTATTTT
-	TRBV6-5	many	TRBJ2-7	CASQAAGAKYEQYF	TGTGCCAGCCAAGCGGCGGGGGCCAAGTACGAGCAGTACTTC